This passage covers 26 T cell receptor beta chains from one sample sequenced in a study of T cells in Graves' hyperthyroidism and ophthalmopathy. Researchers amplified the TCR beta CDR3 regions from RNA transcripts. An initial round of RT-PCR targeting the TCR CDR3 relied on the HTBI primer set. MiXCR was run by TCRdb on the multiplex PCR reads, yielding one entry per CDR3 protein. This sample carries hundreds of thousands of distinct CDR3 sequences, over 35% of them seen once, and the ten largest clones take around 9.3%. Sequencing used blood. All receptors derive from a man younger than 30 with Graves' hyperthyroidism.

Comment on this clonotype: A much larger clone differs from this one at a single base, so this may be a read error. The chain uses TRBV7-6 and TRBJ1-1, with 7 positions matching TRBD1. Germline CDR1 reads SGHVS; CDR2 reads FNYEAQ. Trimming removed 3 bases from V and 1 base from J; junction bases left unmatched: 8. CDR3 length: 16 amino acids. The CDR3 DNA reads TGTGCCAGCAGCTTTGGTACAGGGGTCAGGAACACTGAAGCTTTCTTT. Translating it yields CASSFGTGVRNTEAFF.

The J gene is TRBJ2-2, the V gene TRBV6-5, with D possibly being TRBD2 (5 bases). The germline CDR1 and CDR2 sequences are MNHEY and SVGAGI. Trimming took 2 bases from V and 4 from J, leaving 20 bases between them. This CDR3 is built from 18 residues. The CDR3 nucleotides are TGTGCCAGCAGTTACAAAAGTATCTGGCGTGCGGGCACCGGGGAGCTGTTTTTT. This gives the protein CASSYKSIWRAGTGELFF.

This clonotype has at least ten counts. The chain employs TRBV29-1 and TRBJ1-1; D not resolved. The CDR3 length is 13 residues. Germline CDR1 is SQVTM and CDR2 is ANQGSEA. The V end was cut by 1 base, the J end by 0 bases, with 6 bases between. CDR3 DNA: TGCAGCGTTGAAGGAACCATGAACACTGAAGCTTTCTTT. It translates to CSVEGTMNTEAFF.

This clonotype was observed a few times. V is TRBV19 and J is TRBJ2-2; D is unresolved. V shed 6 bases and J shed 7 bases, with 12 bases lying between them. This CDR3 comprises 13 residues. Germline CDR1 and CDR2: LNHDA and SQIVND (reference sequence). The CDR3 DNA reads TGTGCCAGTAGGCAGCGAATCGGCGGGGAGCTGTTTTTT. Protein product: CASRQRIGGELFF. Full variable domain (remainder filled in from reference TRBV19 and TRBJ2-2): DGGITQSPKYLFRKEGQNVTLSCEQNLNHDAMYWYRQDPGQGLRLIYYSQIVNDFQKGDIAEGYSVSREKKESFPLTVTSAQKNPTAFYLCASRQRIGGELFFGEGSRLTVL.

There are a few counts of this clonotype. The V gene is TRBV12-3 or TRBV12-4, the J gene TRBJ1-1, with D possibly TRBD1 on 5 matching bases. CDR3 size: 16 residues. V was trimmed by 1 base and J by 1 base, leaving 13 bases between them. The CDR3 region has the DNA TGTGCCAGCAGTTTAGGGGGCCAATTGAAGAACACTGAAGCTTTCTTT. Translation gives CASSLGGQLKNTEAFF.

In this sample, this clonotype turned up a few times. Here the CDR3 reads CASSPTAIVRGTEAFF. CDR3 DNA sequence: TGTGCCAGCAGCCCCACTGCGATAGTCCGAGGCACTGAAGCTTTCTTT. The chain links TRBV9 to TRBJ1-1, with unresolved D. V lost 4 bases to trimming and J lost 4 bases, with 20 bases between them. The CDR3 sequence is 16 residues long. CDR1 and CDR2 (germline): SGDLS, YYNGEE.

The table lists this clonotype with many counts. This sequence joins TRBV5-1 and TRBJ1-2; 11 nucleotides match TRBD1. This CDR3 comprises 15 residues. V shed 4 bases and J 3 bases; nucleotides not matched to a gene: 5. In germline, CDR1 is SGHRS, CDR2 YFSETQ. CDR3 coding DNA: TGCGCCAGCAGCCCTGGGACAGGGGGACACTATGGCTACACCTTC. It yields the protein CASSPGTGGHYGYTF.

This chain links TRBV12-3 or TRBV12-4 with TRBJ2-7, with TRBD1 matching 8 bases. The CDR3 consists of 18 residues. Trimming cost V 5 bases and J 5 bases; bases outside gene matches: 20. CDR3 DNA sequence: TGTGCCAGCAGTCCCAGCCGACAGGGGCCGTACGGACCCAACGAGCAGTACTTC. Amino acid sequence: CASSPSRQGPYGPNEQYF.

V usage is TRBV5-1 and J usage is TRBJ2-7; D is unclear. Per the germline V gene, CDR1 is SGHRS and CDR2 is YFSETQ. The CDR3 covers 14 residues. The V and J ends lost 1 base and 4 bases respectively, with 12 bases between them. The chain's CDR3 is CASSLTGSAYEQYF. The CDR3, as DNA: TGCGCCAGCAGCTTGACGGGCAGTGCTTACGAGCAGTACTTC. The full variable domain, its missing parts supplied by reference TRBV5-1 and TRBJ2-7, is KAGVTQTPRYLIKTRGQQVTLSCSPISGHRSVSWYQQTPGQGLQFLFEYFSETQRNKGNFPGRFSGRQFSNSRSEMNVSTLELGDSALYLCASSLTGSAYEQYFGPGTRLTVT.

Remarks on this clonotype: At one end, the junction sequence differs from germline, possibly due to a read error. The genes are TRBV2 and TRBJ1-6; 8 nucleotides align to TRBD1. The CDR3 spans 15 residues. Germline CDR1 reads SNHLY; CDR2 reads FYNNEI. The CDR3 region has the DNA TGCGCCAGCAGCCAAGGACAGGGTTTCAATTCACCCCTCCACTTT. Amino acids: CASSQGQGFNSPLHF.

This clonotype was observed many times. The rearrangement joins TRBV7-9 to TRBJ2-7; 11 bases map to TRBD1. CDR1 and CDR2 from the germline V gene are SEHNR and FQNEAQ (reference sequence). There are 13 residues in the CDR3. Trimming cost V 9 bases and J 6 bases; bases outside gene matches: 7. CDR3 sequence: CASSRGQGVEQYF. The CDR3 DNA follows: TGTGCCAGTAGTAGGGGACAGGGGGTCGAGCAGTACTTC.

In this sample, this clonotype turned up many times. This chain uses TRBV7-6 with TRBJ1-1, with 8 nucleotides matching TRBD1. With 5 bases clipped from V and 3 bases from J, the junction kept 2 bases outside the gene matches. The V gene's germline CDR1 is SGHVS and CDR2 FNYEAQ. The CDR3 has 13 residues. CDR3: CASSATGDTEAFF. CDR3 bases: TGTGCCAGCAGCGCGACAGGGGACACTGAAGCTTTCTTT.

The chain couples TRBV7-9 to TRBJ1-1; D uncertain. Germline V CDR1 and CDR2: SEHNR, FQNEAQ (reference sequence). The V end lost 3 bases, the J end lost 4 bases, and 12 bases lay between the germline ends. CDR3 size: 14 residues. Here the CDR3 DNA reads TGTGCCAGCAGCTTTGAGGACGGGCGCACTGAAGCTTTCTTT. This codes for CASSFEDGRTEAFF.

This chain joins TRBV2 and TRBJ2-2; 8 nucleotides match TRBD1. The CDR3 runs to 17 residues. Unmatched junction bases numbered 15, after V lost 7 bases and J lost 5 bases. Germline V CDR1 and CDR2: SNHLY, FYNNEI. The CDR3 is CASTKGPQGGRTGELFF. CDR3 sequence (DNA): TGTGCCAGCACTAAGGGACCACAGGGGGGAAGAACCGGGGAGCTGTTTTTT.

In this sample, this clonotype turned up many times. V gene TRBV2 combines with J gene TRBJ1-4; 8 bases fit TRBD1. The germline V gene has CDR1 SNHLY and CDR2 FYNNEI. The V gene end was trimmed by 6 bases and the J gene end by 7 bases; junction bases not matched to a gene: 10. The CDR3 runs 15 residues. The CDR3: CASRGMDREREKLFF. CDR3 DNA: TGTGCCAGCAGGGGAATGGACAGGGAACGTGAAAAACTGTTTTTT.

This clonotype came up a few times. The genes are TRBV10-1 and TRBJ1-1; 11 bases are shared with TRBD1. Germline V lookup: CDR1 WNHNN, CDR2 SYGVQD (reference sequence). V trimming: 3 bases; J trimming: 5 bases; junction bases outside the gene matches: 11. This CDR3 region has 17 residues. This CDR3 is CASSDLRTGGLRTEAFF. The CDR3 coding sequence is TGCGCCAGCAGTGACCTAAGGACAGGGGGCTTGAGGACTGAAGCTTTCTTT.

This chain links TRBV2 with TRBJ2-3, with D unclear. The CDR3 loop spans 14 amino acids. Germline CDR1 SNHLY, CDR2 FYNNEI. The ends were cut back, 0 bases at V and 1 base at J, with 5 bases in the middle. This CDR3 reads CASSEASGTDTQYF. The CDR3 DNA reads TGTGCCAGCAGTGAAGCGTCGGGCACAGATACGCAGTATTTT.

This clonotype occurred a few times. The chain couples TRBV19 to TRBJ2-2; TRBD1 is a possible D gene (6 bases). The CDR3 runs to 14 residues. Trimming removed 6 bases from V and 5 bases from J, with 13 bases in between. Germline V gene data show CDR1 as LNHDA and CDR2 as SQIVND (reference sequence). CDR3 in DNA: TGTGCCAGTAGATCGCAGGGGCGAACCGGGGAGCTGTTTTTT. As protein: CASRSQGRTGELFF.

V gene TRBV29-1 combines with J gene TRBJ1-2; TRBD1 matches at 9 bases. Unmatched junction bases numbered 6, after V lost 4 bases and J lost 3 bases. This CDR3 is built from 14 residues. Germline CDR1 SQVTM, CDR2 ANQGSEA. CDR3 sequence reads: CSVGGTGLYYGYTF. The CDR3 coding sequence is TGCAGCGTTGGGGGGACAGGGCTATACTATGGCTACACCTTC.

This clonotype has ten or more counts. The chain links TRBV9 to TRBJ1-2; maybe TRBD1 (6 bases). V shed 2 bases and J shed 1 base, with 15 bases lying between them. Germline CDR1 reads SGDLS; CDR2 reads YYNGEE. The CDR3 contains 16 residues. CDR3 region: CASSVYTGLYNYGYTF. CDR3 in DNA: TGTGCCAGCAGCGTTTATACAGGGTTGTATAACTATGGCTACACCTTC.

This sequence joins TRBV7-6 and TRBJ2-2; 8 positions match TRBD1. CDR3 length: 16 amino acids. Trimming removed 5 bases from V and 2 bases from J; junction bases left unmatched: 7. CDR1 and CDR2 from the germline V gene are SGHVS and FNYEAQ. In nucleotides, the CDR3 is TGTGCCAGCAGCGCGGACAGGGCCTACAACACCGGGGAGCTGTTTTTT. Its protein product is CASSADRAYNTGELFF.

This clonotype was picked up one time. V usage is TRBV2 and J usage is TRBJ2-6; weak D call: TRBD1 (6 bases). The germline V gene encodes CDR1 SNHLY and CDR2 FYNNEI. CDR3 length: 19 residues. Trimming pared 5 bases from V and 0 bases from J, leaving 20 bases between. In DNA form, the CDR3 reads TGTGCCAGCAGTTACGCTTCGCCAGGGGAAAGCTCTGGGGCCAACGTCCTGACTTTC. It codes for CASSYASPGESSGANVLTF. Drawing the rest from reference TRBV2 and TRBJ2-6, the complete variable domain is EPEVTQTPSHQVTQMGQEVILRCVPISNHLYFYWYRQILGQKVEFLVSFYNNEISEKSEIFDDQFSVERPDGSNFTLKIRSTKLEDSAMYFCASSYASPGESSGANVLTFGAGSRLTVL.

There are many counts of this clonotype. The chain's CDR3 is CATSSRRGQGAYEQYF. CDR3 coding DNA: TGTGCCACCAGCTCCAGAAGAGGCCAGGGGGCTTACGAGCAGTACTTC. V is TRBV15 and J is TRBJ2-7; 8 positions agree with TRBD1. CDR1 LNHNV and CDR2 YYDKDF come from the germline V gene (reference sequence). This CDR3 region has 16 residues. Unmatched junction bases numbered 13, after V lost 5 bases and J lost 4 bases.

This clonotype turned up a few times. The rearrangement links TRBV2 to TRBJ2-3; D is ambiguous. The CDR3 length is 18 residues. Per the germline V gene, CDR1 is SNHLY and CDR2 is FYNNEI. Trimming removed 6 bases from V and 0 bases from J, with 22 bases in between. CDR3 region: CASSGRLYFADSTDTQYF. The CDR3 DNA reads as TGTGCCAGCAGCGGTCGCCTGTACTTTGCGGATAGCACAGATACGCAGTATTTT. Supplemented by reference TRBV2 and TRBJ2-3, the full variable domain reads EPEVTQTPSHQVTQMGQEVILRCVPISNHLYFYWYRQILGQKVEFLVSFYNNEISEKSEIFDDQFSVERPDGSNFTLKIRSTKLEDSAMYFCASSGRLYFADSTDTQYFGPGTRLTVL.

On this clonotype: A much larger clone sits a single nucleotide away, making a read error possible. The CDR3: CASSDRRGSYEQYF. The CDR3 region has the DNA TGCGCCAGCAGTGACAGACGGGGTTCCTACGAGCAGTACTTC. This sequence joins TRBV10-2 and TRBJ2-7; D is possibly TRBD2 (5 bases). This CDR3 has 14 residues. With 3 bases removed from V and 1 base from J, the gap between germline ends came to 10 bases. The germline gives CDR1 WSHSY, CDR2 SAAADI.

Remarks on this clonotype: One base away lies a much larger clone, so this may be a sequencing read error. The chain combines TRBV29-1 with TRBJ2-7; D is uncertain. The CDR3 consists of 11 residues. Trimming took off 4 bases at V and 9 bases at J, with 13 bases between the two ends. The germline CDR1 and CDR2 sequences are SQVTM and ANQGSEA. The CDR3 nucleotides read TGCAGCGTTGTGGGGAATGGCGGGCAGTACTTC. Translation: CSVVGNGGQYF.